This T cell receptor (beta chain) comes out of a study of T-cell reconstitution after alpha-beta-depleted transplantation in children. Study-wide results and limits: Alpha-beta T cells present about two months after transplant were reported to originate from several hundred expanded graft clones. TCRbeta diversity was high at day 60 in some patients (a result of surviving recipient T cells and thymic progenitors). Among T cells one year after transplant, newly produced cells accounted for most counts and diversity.

This clonotype was seen a few times. The target antigen is unknown. A library of TCRbeta sequences, prepared with unique molecular identifiers, was generated. TCRdb independently ran MiXCR on the PCR reads; one entry per CDR3 protein. This table has fewer than 550,000 distinct CDR3 sequences, about 10% appearing once. CDR1 is MNHNS, CDR2 SASEGT, per germline. V was shortened by 6 bases and J by 3 bases, with 15 bases between the two germline ends. CDR3 size: 14 residues. The chain recombines TRBV6-1 with TRBJ2-7; no clear D. The specimen comprised PBMCs, mostly from graft donor cells, sampled 180 days after TCRalphabeta/CD19-depleted stem cell transplant. The receptor was derived from a female patient aged 2 to 10 who had a stem cell transplant for aplastic anemia, so the T cells may come from the graft donor. CDR3 sequence: CASSPKHLSYEQYF. The CDR3, as DNA: TGTGCCAGCAGCCCTAAACACCTAAGCTACGAGCAGTACTTC.